Each of the 27 T cell receptor beta chains below was sequenced from the same sample in a study of blood T cells in healthy people across ages (dated by TCRdb to the mid-2010s). The library relied on 5' RACE. Instrument on record: Illumina HiSeq 2500. A second PCR of about 6 to 12 cycles was run with a J-beta primer mix and a sample-barcoded 5' primer. The public sequencing data were trimmed at Q25 with fastp and processed into clonotypes with MiXCR by TCRdb, which kept only in-frame beta chains. Each record represents a unique CDR3 protein, reported with the most common genes and DNA among its rows. Within this sample are approximately 940,000 distinct CDR3 sequences, with roughly 48% of them counted one time only. Over 10% of the sample rests with the top ten. The sample was blood. The receptors originated from a man aged 30 to 45 in good health.

The rearrangement joins TRBV2 to TRBJ1-5; tentatively, D is TRBD1 (5 bases). CDR1 is SNHLY, CDR2 FYNNEI, per germline. The length of the CDR3 is 13 residues. V was shortened by 6 bases and J by 6 bases, with 12 bases between the two germline ends. CDR3 region: CASRGQGPQPQHF. Written as DNA, the CDR3 is TGTGCCAGCAGGGGTCAGGGCCCTCAGCCCCAGCATTTT.

The CDR3 here is CASSISWQGRTEAFF. In DNA form, the CDR3 reads TGTGCCAGTAGTATTTCCTGGCAAGGGAGGACTGAAGCTTTCTTT. V and J are TRBV19 and TRBJ1-1; D not resolved. The germline gives CDR1 LNHDA, CDR2 SQIVND (reference sequence). The CDR3 has 15 amino acids. Trimming stripped 3 bases from V and 5 bases from J, with 16 bases between.

This clonotype was found many times. The chain carries TRBV28 and TRBJ2-3, with D hard to call. CDR1 is MDHEN and CDR2 is SYDVKM in the germline V gene. Trimming took 11 bases from V and 11 from J, leaving 8 bases between them. The CDR3 totals 8 residues. This chain's CDR3 is CASSGQYF. The CDR3 DNA reads TGTGCCTCCTCAGGGCAGTATTTT.

This clonotype has a handful of counts. The genes are TRBV29-1 and TRBJ2-1, with 7 bases that match TRBD2. Germline V lookup: CDR1 SQVTM, CDR2 ANQGSEA. J gave up 4 bases and V 4 bases, and 4 bases lay outside the gene matches. This CDR3 comprises 13 residues. The CDR3: CSVVPSGYNEQFF. The CDR3, as DNA: TGCAGCGTTGTCCCTAGCGGTTACAATGAGCAGTTCTTC.

CDR3 sequence: CSARVGLQPQHF. The CDR3 DNA sequence: TGCAGTGCTAGAGTAGGTCTCCAGCCCCAGCATTTT. The rearrangement uses TRBV20-1 and TRBJ1-5; no clear D. V was shortened by 1 base and J by 7 bases, with 8 bases between the two germline ends. Germline-derived CDR1 and CDR2 are DFQATT and SNEGSKA (reference sequence). This CDR3 contains 12 residues.

This clonotype occurred once. The chain couples TRBV7-2 to TRBJ2-7; D is undetermined. The CDR3 runs to 14 residues. CDR1 is SGHTA and CDR2 is FQGNSA in the germline V gene. Trimming removed 5 bases at V and 3 bases at J, with 14 bases between. This CDR3 is CASSQLREGYEQYF. DNA of the CDR3: TGTGCCAGCAGCCAACTAAGGGAAGGCTACGAGCAGTACTTC.

The V gene is TRBV28, the J gene TRBJ2-1; D is undetermined. Trimming cost V 10 bases and J 2 bases, with 9 bases left between them. Germline V gene sequence: CDR1 MDHEN, CDR2 SYDVKM. This CDR3 spans 12 amino acids. CDR3 amino acids: CATWMAYNEQFF. The CDR3 DNA reads as TGTGCCACCTGGATGGCCTACAATGAGCAGTTCTTC.

This clonotype appeared a few times. J is TRBJ2-1 and V is TRBV6-1; 12 bases fit TRBD2. CDR3 length: 17 amino acids. J was trimmed by 4 bases and V by 6 bases; bases with no gene match: 10. Germline V gene lookup returns CDR1 MNHNS and CDR2 SASEGT. The chain's CDR3 is CASRGQTSGGFYNEQFF. The CDR3 DNA follows: TGTGCCAGCAGGGGACAGACTAGCGGGGGATTTTACAATGAGCAGTTCTTC.

The sample holds many counts of this clonotype. This chain uses TRBV24-1 with TRBJ1-4, with a tentative D call TRBD1 (5 bases). CDR1 is KGHDR and CDR2 is SFDVKD in the germline V gene. Trimming stripped 4 bases from V and 6 bases from J, with 14 bases between. This CDR3 is built from 15 residues. For the CDR3, the DNA is TGTGCCACCAGTGAGACCGGGACGTCCGATGAAAAACTGTTTTTT. Protein: CATSETGTSDEKLFF.

Comment on this clonotype: A junction end diverges from the germline sequence, so it may reflect a read error. The J gene is TRBJ2-5, the V gene TRBV29-1, with D possibly called TRBD1 or TRBD2 (5 bases each). The V gene's germline CDR1 is SQVTM and CDR2 ANQGSEA. This CDR3 is 14 amino acids long. The DNA for the CDR3 is TGCAGCGTTGAGTCAATGGGGAGAGGGGAGATCCAGTACTTC. Translation: CSVESMGRGEIQYF.

The table lists this clonotype with a few counts. The chain links TRBV7-8 to TRBJ2-5, with D possibly matching TRBD1 (5 bases). The CDR3 extends over 15 amino acids. V was cut by 6 bases and J by 1 base, with 15 bases left in between. Per the germline V gene, CDR1 is SGHVS and CDR2 is FQNEAQ. The CDR3 spells CASRRAFRGQETQYF. The CDR3 region has the DNA TGTGCCAGCAGACGAGCTTTTAGGGGCCAAGAGACCCAGTACTTC.

The J gene is TRBJ2-1, the V gene TRBV5-6; D is unclear. This CDR3 comprises 9 residues. V lost 7 bases and J 12 bases, leaving 8 bases between the germline ends. In germline, CDR1 is SGHDT, CDR2 YYEEEE. The CDR3 region has the DNA TGTGCCAGCGGCTCAATGCAGTTCTTC. It specifies CASGSMQFF.

The chain links TRBV7-2 to TRBJ1-1; D remains unclear. The germline V gene has CDR1 SGHTA and CDR2 FQGNSA. CDR3 length: 14 amino acids. The V end lost 4 bases, the J end lost 6 bases, and 15 bases lay between the germline ends. The CDR3, as DNA: TGTGCCAGCAGCTACCTGACCGGTGGGCCTGAAGCTTTCTTT. Amino acid sequence: CASSYLTGGPEAFF.

V gene TRBV7-9 combines with J gene TRBJ2-2, with 9 bases that match TRBD2. V was pared by 4 bases and J by 1 base, with 4 bases of the junction left unmatched. Germline CDR1 is SEHNR and CDR2 is FQNEAQ (reference sequence). CDR3 size: 16 residues. The CDR3 region has the DNA TGTGCCAGCAGCTCATTAGCGGGGGTGAACACCGGGGAGCTGTTTTTT. This sequence encodes CASSSLAGVNTGELFF.

This chain joins TRBV25-1 and TRBJ2-5; D not certain. The CDR3 is 15 residues long. Germline V gene sequence: CDR1 MGHDK, CDR2 SYGVNS. V lost 2 bases and J lost 0, with 10 bases in between. CDR3: CASSEPHGYQETQYF. The CDR3 region has the DNA TGTGCCAGCAGTGAACCGCACGGGTACCAAGAGACCCAGTACTTC.

The chain recombines TRBV5-1 with TRBJ2-1; the match to TRBD2 covers 11 bases. Germline loops: CDR1 SGHRS, CDR2 YFSETQ. The CDR3 is 17 residues long. The ends lost 0 bases at V and 5 bases at J; junction bases unmatched: 7. CDR3 sequence: CASSLVPVAGGNNEQFF. The CDR3 DNA sequence: TGCGCCAGCAGCTTGGTCCCCGTAGCGGGGGGGAACAATGAGCAGTTCTTC.

There are a few counts of this clonotype. J is TRBJ1-5 and V is TRBV28; D uncertain. This CDR3 has 14 amino acids. CDR1 is MDHEN and CDR2 is SYDVKM in the germline V gene. With 3 bases removed from V and 0 bases from J, the gap between germline ends came to 6 bases. In DNA, the CDR3 is TGTGCCAGCAGTTTCCAAAATAGCAATCAGCCCCAGCATTTT. This translates into CASSFQNSNQPQHF. Variable domain in full (rest from reference TRBV28 and TRBJ1-5): DVKVTQSSRYLVKRTGEKVFLECVQDMDHENMFWYRQDPGLGLRLIYFSYDVKMKEKGDIPEGYSVSREKKERFSLILESASTNQTSMYLCASSFQNSNQPQHFGDGTRLSIL.

Concerning this clonotype itself: Compared with germline, one end of the junction differs, possibly owing to a read error. CDR3 in DNA: TGTGTCAGCAGTTCACAGGGGCATAGCAATCAGCCCCAGCATTTT. Its translation: CVSSSQGHSNQPQHF. The V gene is TRBV7-9, the J gene TRBJ1-5; 7 positions agree with TRBD1. Germline-derived CDR1 and CDR2 are SEHNR and FQNEAQ (reference sequence). The CDR3 loop spans 15 amino acids.

In its sample, this clonotype was seen a few times. The rearrangement uses TRBV28 and TRBJ1-5, with no clear D. Trimming took 9 bases from V and 1 from J, leaving 4 bases between them. The CDR3 is made up of 11 amino acids. Germline CDR1 and CDR2: MDHEN and SYDVKM. For the CDR3, the DNA is TGTGCCAGGGCCAGCAATCAGCCCCAGCATTTT. Amino acids: CARASNQPQHF.

As concerns this clonotype: With a much larger clone just one base away, this may be a read error. Because it lacks the conserved phenylalanine or tryptophan at the end, this CDR3 is likely a read error. The chain has TRBV6-1 and TRBJ2-1; 11 nucleotides agree with TRBD1. This CDR3 is built from 15 residues. The germline gives CDR1 MNHNS, CDR2 SASEGT. The ends lost 6 bases at V and 7 bases at J; junction bases unmatched: 8. CDR3 in DNA: TGTGCCAGCAGCGCCGGGACAGGGGGGGGTAATGAGCAGTTCTTA. Amino acid sequence: CASSAGTGGGNEQFL.

The chain couples TRBV28 to TRBJ2-3; maybe TRBD2 (6 bases). This CDR3 region has 14 residues. Germline values: CDR1 MDHEN, CDR2 SYDVKM. V was shortened by 11 bases and J by 5 bases, with 20 bases between the two germline ends. CDR3 in amino acids: CAGAWAGSRDTQYF. The CDR3 DNA follows: TGTGCCGGCGCATGGGCGGGGAGTAGAGATACGCAGTATTTT.

This chain joins TRBV2 and TRBJ1-5, with 10 bases aligning to TRBD1. The J call is in doubt because the DNA end fits TRBJ2-3 better. The CDR3 runs to 16 residues. Germline V CDR1 and CDR2: SNHLY, FYNNEI. The CDR3: CASSEDRTGGRGPQYF. The CDR3 coding sequence is TGTGCCAGCAGTGAAGACCGGACAGGGGGTCGGGGTCCCCAGTATTTT.

About this clonotype: A much larger clone lies one base from this, so it may be a read error. The genes are TRBV4-3 and TRBJ2-3; 7 bases are a match to TRBD2. The CDR3 runs 16 residues. CDR1 LGHNA and CDR2 YSLEER come from the germline V gene. J lost 2 bases, V lost 4 bases, and 9 bases had no gene match. This chain's CDR3 is CASSPDGAGTTDTQYF. The DNA for the CDR3 is TGCGCCAGCAGCCCAGATGGAGCGGGGACCACAGATACGCAGTATTTT.

This clonotype was counted a few times. The chain has TRBV3-1 and TRBJ1-2; no reliable D call. The germline V and J ends were trimmed by 0 bases and 8 bases, with 10 bases remaining between them. CDR1 is LGHDT and CDR2 is YNNKEL in the germline V gene (reference sequence). This CDR3 is built from 13 residues. The CDR3 nucleotides read TGTGCCAGCAGCCAAGATCCCCTAGGGGGCTACACCTTC. Protein product: CASSQDPLGGYTF.

This clonotype was detected ten times or more. This chain uses TRBV20-1 with TRBJ2-7; a possible D gene is TRBD2 (6 bases). Germline loops: CDR1 DFQATT, CDR2 SNEGSKA (reference sequence). The CDR3 is made up of 13 amino acids. V was shortened by 2 bases and J by 3 bases, with 11 bases between the two germline ends. CDR3 coding DNA: TGCAGTGCTAGAACGGGGGACCTCTACGAGCAGTACTTC. Translated, it gives CSARTGDLYEQYF.

The sample holds a few counts of this clonotype. The chain uses TRBV7-9 and TRBJ1-2; D is undetermined. The CDR3 sequence is 14 residues long. Trimming stripped 2 bases from V and 8 bases from J, with 15 bases between. The V gene's germline CDR1 is SEHNR and CDR2 FQNEAQ (reference sequence). The CDR3 sequence: CASSLKGSESGYTF. CDR3 coding DNA: TGTGCCAGCAGCTTAAAGGGCAGCGAGAGCGGCTACACCTTC.

This rearrangement joins TRBV7-2 to TRBJ2-3; the D is unclear. Trimming removed 1 base from V and 3 bases from J, with 11 bases in between. Germline V gene sequence: CDR1 SGHTA, CDR2 FQGNSA. This CDR3 region has 15 residues. For the CDR3, the DNA is TGTGCCAGCAGCTTAGTGGCTTTTCAGACAGATACGCAGTATTTT. As protein: CASSLVAFQTDTQYF.